This record looks at one TCR beta chain sequence and its context. Enrollment of patients from Seattle took place during active infection, with longitudinal follow-up. Germline CDR1 is SGHTA and CDR2 is FQGTGA. The germline V and J ends were trimmed by 2 bases and 5 bases, with 15 bases remaining between them. The CDR3 length is 15 residues. These data come from a study of blood T cell repertoires in COVID-19. The table came from immunoSEQ multiplex PCR; TCRdb's copy has only in-frame clones and leaves some out. This table has 300,000 to 450,000 clones, approximately 89% appearing once. This clonotype originated in a woman in her fifties or sixties with COVID-19, enrolled during active disease. The chain has TRBV7-3 and TRBJ1-1; D may be TRBD1 (5 bases). Sequencing used peripheral blood. The CDR3 nucleotides are TGTGCCAGCAGCTTATTTGCGGGGGAAGGTACTGAAGCTTTCTTT. Protein: CASSLFAGEGTEAFF.